This TCR beta chain was recorded in a study of cytomegalovirus exposure and HLA in healthy donors. Study conclusions and caveats: The authors enumerated around 150 TCR beta chains as linked to cytomegalovirus. Differences between HLA loci emerged in a later analysis of TCR association rates, with DRB1 most and HLA-C fewest. In terms of immune exposure information, only CMV serostatus was available. Most TCR sequences were seen very rarely across donors, but some public TCRs occurred in many.

Concerning this clone itself: What it binds is unknown.

The CDR3 extends over 15 amino acids. The germline CDR1 and CDR2 sequences are LNHDA and SQIVND (reference sequence). The ends lost 3 bases at V and 1 base at J; junction bases unmatched: 5. The PCR ran on 60 Vbeta and 13 Jbeta primers. Method: immunoSEQ multiplex PCR; TCRdb's copy keeps in-frame clones and lacks some. The data hold about 170,000 clones, with roughly 73% observed a single time. Material for sequencing was PBMCs. The receptor's source is a female donor in good health and CMV-seronegative. The chain combines TRBV19 with TRBJ2-5, with 7 nucleotides matching TRBD1. CDR3 residues: CASSILTGPQETQYF. The CDR3 DNA sequence: TGTGCCAGTAGTATTCTGACAGGGCCCCAAGAGACCCAGTACTTC.